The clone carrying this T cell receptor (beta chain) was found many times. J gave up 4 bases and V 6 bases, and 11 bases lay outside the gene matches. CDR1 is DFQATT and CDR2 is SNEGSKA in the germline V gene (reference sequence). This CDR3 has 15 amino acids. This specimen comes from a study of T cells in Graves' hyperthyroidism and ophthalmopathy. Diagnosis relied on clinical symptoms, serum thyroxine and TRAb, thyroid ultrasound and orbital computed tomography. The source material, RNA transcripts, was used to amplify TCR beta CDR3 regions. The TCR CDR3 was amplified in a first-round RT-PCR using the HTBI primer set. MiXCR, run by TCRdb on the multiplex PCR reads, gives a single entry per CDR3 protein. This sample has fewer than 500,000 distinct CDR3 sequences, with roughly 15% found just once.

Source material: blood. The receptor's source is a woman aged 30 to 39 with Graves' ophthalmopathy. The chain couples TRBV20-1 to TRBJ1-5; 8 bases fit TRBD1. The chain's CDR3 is CSATGGTGGNQPQHF. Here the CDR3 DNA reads TGCAGTGCGACCGGGGGGACAGGTGGGAATCAGCCCCAGCATTTT.